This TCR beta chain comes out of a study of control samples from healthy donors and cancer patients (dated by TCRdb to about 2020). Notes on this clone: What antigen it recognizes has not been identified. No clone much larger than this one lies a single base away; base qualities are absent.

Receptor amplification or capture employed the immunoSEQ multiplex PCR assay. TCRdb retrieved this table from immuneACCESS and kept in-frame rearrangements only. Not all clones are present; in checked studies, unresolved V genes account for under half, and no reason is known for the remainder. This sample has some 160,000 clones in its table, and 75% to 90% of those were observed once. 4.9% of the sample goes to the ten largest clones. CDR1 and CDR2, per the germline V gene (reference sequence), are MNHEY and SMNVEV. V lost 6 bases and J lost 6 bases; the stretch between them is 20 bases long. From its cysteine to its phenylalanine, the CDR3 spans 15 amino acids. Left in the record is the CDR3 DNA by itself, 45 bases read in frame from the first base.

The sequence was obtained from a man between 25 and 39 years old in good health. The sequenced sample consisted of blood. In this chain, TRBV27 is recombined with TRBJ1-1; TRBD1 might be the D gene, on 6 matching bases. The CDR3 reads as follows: CASRMIPASGAEAFF. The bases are TGTGCCAGCAGAATGATCCCGGCGTCAGGGGCTGAAGCTTTCTTT.